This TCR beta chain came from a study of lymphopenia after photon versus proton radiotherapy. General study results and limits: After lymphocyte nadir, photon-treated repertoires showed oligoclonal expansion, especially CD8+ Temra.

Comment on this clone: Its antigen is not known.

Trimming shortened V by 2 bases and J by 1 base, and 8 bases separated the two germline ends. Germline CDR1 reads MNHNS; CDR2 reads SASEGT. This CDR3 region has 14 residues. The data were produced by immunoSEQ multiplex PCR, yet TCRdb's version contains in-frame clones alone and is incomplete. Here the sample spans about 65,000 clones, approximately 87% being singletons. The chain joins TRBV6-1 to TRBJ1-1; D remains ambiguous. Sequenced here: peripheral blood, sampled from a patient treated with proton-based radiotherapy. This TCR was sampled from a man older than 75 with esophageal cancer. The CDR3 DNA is TGTGCCAGCAGTGAATGGCGGGCGAACACTGAAGCTTTCTTT. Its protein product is CASSEWRANTEAFF.